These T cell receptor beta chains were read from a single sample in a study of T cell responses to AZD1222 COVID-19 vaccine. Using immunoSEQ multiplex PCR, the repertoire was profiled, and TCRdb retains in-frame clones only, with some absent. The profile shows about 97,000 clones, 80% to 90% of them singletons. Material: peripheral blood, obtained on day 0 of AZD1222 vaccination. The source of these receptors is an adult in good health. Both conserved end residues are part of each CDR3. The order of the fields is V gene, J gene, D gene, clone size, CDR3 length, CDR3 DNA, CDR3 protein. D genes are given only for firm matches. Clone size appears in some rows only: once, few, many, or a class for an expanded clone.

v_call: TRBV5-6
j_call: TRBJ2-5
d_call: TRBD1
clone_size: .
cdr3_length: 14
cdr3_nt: TGTGCCAGCAGCGCCGGGACAGTCCAAGAGACCCAGTACTTC
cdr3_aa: CASSAGTVQETQYF

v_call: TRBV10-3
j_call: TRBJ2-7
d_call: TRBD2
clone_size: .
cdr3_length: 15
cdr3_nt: TGTGCCATCAGAGATCCGGGACTAGCGGGGGAAGAGCAGTACTTC
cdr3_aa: CAIRDPGLAGEEQYF

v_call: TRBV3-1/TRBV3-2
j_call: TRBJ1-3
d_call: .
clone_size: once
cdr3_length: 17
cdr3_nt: TGTGCCAGCAGCCAAGATAAGGGACGCCATGAAGGAAACACCATATATTTT
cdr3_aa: CASSQDKGRHEGNTIYF

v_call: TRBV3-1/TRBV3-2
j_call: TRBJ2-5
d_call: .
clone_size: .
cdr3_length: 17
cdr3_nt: TGTGCCAGCAGCCAAGATAGTCCGGATCCCTTGCGGGAGACCCAGTACTTC
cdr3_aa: CASSQDSPDPLRETQYF

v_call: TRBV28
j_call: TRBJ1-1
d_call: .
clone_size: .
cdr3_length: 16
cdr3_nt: TGTGCCAGCAGTTTAGTAGGACGGATGATGAACACTGAAGCTTTCTTT
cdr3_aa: CASSLVGRMMNTEAFF

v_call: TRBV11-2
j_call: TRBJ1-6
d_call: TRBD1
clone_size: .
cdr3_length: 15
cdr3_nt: TGTGCCAGCAGCCGGGACAGGCCTGAAAATTCACCCCTCCACTTT
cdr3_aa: CASSRDRPENSPLHF

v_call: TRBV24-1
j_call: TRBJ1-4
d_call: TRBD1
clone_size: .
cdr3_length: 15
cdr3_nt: TGTGCCACCAGCGCAGGGGGGGCAACTAATGAAAAACTGTTTTTT
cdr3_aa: CATSAGGATNEKLFF

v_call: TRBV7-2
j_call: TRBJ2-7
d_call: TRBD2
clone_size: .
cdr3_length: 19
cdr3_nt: TGTGCCAGCAGCTTAGCGCCCCCTTCTAGCGGGGGACCCTCCTACGAGCAGTACTTC
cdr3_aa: CASSLAPPSSGGPSYEQYF

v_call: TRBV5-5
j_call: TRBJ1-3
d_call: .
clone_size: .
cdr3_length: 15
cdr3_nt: TGTGCCAGCAGCTTGGCCAGGGGAACTGGAAACACCATATATTTT
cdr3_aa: CASSLARGTGNTIYF

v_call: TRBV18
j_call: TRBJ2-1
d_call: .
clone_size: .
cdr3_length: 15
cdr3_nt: TGTGCCAGCTCCCCCTCTAATTCCCCCAACAATGAGCAGTTCTTC
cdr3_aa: CASSPSNSPNNEQFF

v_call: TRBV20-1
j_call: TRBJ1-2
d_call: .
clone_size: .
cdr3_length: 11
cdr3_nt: TGCAGTGCTAGGGGGTCTCATGGCTACACCTTC
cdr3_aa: CSARGSHGYTF

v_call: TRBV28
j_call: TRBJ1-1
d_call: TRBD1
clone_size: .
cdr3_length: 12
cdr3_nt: TGTGCCAGCAGTTTATTAGACAGGGAACCTTTCTTT
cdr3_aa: CASSLLDREPFF

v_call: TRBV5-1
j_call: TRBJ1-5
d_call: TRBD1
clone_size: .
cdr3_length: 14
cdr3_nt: TGCGCCAGCAGCTTACAGGGGGAAGGCCAGCCCCAGCATTTT
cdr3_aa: CASSLQGEGQPQHF

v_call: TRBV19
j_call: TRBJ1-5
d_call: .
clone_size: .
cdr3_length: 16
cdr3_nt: TGTGCCAGTATCAGGAACCCGGGGGCGAAGAATCAGCCCCAGCATTTT
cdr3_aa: CASIRNPGAKNQPQHF

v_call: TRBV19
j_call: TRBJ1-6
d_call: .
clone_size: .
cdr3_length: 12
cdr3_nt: TGTAGCTTGGACGCCTATAATTCACCCCTCCACTTT
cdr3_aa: CSLDAYNSPLHF

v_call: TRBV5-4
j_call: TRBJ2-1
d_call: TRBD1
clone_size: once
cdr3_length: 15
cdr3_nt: TGTGCCAGCAATTCGGGACAGAGAACCTACAATGAGCAGTTCTTC
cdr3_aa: CASNSGQRTYNEQFF

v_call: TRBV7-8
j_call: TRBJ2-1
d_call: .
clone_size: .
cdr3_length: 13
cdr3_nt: TGTGCCAGCAGCTTAGCGGGGTTTTCGGAGCAGTTCTTC
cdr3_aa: CASSLAGFSEQFF

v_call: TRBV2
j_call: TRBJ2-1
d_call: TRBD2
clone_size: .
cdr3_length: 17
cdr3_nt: TGTGCCAGCAGCCTGACCGGACTAGCGGTACCCTACAATGAGCAGTTCTTC
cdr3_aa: CASSLTGLAVPYNEQFF

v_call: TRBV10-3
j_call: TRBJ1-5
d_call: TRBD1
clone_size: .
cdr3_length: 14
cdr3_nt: TGTGCCATCAGGGGACAGTCCGACGGCCAGCCCCAGCATTTT
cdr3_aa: CAIRGQSDGQPQHF

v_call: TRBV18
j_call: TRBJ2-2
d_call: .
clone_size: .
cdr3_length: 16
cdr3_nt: TGTGCCAGCTCACCGAGCATAACAGGGTTCGCCGGGGAGCTGTTTTTT
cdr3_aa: CASSPSITGFAGELFF